Shown below are 15 T cell receptor beta chains from a single sample sequenced in a study of blood T cell repertoires in COVID-19. The data were produced by immunoSEQ multiplex PCR, yet TCRdb's version contains in-frame clones alone and is incomplete. Of roughly 50,000 clones listed, 90% are singletons. The sequenced sample consisted of peripheral blood. Receptor source: a middle-aged man with acute or convalescent COVID-19.

The V call is TRBV12-3 or TRBV12-4, the J call TRBJ2-2; 7 bases are shared with TRBD2. The CDR3 contains 13 residues. V lost 6 bases and J lost 7; bases outside the gene matches: 5. The CDR3 region is CASRLGTIGELFF. In DNA form, the CDR3 reads TGTGCCAGCAGGCTCGGGACTATCGGGGAGCTGTTTTTT.

This chain links TRBV27 with TRBJ2-2; D perhaps matches TRBD1 (6 bases). Trimming shortened V by 3 bases and J by 2 bases, and 13 bases separated the two germline ends. Looked up from germline, CDR1 is MNHEY and CDR2 is SMNVEV (reference sequence). This CDR3 comprises 16 residues. The CDR3 DNA sequence: TGTGCCAGCAGTTTCCCAGGGGCTATTAACACCGGGGAGCTGTTTTTT. It specifies CASSFPGAINTGELFF.

The CDR3 here is CASSLALRPGLAGVFNEQFF. CDR3 DNA: TGTGCCAGCAGCTTAGCGCTAAGGCCTGGACTAGCGGGAGTATTCAATGAGCAGTTCTTC. This rearrangement joins TRBV7-6 to TRBJ2-1; the match to TRBD2 covers 13 bases. The V gene end was trimmed by 0 bases and the J gene end by 6 bases; junction bases not matched to a gene: 14. This CDR3 is 20 amino acids long. The germline V gene has CDR1 SGHVS and CDR2 FNYEAQ.

The V call is TRBV30, the J call TRBJ2-7; 9 bases agree with TRBD1. The J segment lost 7 bases and the V segment lost 3 bases, leaving 13 bases of the junction unmatched. The CDR3 spans 15 residues. Germline lookup yields CDR1 GTSNPN and CDR2 SVGIG (reference sequence). In DNA, the CDR3 is TGTGCCTGGAGGATCCGGGACAGGGAGGTTGGGGAGCAGTACTTC. Translated: CAWRIRDREVGEQYF.

This clone was seen just once. At one boundary the junction diverges from the germline segment, which might be a read error. CDR3 nucleotide sequence: TGTGCCAGCAGTTTAAAACAGGCACCCCCATTCTTC. Translating it yields CASSLKQAPPFF. The chain employs TRBV12-3 or TRBV12-4 and TRBJ2-7, with D possibly TRBD1 on 5 matching bases. CDR3 size: 12 residues.

The V and J genes are TRBV11-2 and TRBJ2-7; 9 bases match TRBD2. The CDR3 has 13 residues. J gave up 8 bases and V 3 bases, and 5 bases lay outside the gene matches. The germline CDR1 and CDR2 sequences are SGHAT and FQNNGV. CDR3 sequence: CASSFSGSPQQYF. CDR3 bases: TGTGCCAGCAGCTTTAGCGGGAGTCCTCAGCAGTACTTC.

The chain joins TRBV11-2 to TRBJ1-4, with D tentatively TRBD1 (6 bases). V lost 8 bases to trimming and J lost 5 bases, with 15 bases between them. Germline lookup yields CDR1 SGHAT and CDR2 FQNNGV. The CDR3 is 14 residues long. CDR3 protein: CASELQGHNEKLFF. The CDR3 bases are TGTGCCAGCGAGCTTCAGGGGCACAATGAAAAACTGTTTTTT.

The rearrangement joins TRBV25-1 to TRBJ1-1; 7 bases agree with TRBD1. V gave up 9 bases and J gave up 1 base; unmatched junction bases: 8. This CDR3 contains 14 residues. The germline gives CDR1 MGHDK, CDR2 SYGVNS. CDR3 in amino acids: CASCLGGANTEAFF. In DNA form, the CDR3 reads TGTGCCAGTTGTTTAGGGGGCGCGAACACTGAAGCTTTCTTT.

This clone appeared a single time. This sequence joins TRBV29-1 and TRBJ1-2, with 10 nucleotides matching TRBD1. In germline, CDR1 is SQVTM, CDR2 ANQGSEA. The V gene end was trimmed by 1 base and the J gene end by 4 bases; junction bases not matched to a gene: 6. The CDR3 has 15 amino acids. The CDR3 region has the DNA TGCAGCGTTGAAGGGCTGACAGGGGGCAGCTATGGCTACACCTTC. The encoded protein is CSVEGLTGGSYGYTF.

This chain uses TRBV21-1 with TRBJ2-2; the D call in the table, TRBD2, was not verified against the DNA. TRBV21-1 is designated a pseudogene. The CDR3 length is 18 residues. CDR3 in amino acids: CASTPGTSGRPYTGELFF. CDR3 nucleotide sequence: TGTGCCAGCACCCCGGGGACTAGCGGGCGACCGTACACCGGGGAGCTGTTTTTT.

The chain carries TRBV6-5 and TRBJ1-6, with D unresolved. V was clipped by 1 base and J by 4 bases, with 5 bases between them. CDR3 length: 14 residues. Germline V gene lookup returns CDR1 MNHEY and CDR2 SVGAGI. The CDR3 region has the DNA TGTGCCAGCAGTTACTGGCCTTATAATTCACCCCTCCACTTT. Translation gives CASSYWPYNSPLHF.

This clone came up a few times. The genes are TRBV4-1 and TRBJ2-7; TRBD1 agrees at 8 bases. V trimming: 0 bases; J trimming: 3 bases; junction bases outside the gene matches: 7. The CDR3 runs 16 residues. Germline assignment: CDR1 MGHRA and CDR2 YSYEKL. CDR3 bases: TGCGCCAGCAGCCAAGACAGAGCAGGGGGCGGCTACGAGCAGTACTTC. It encodes CASSQDRAGGGYEQYF.

This chain uses TRBV18 with TRBJ2-2, with 8 bases that match TRBD1. The CDR3 totals 14 residues. CDR1 and CDR2 from the germline V gene are KGHSH and LQKENI. The ends lost 3 bases at V and 5 bases at J; junction bases unmatched: 2. The CDR3 nucleotides are TGTGCCAGCTCACCGGACAGGGTAACCGGGGAGCTGTTTTTT. Encoded protein: CASSPDRVTGELFF.

This rearrangement joins TRBV4-1 to TRBJ2-3; 7 nucleotides line up with TRBD2. The CDR3 has 15 amino acids. From germline, CDR1 is MGHRA and CDR2 YSYEKL. V dropped 1 base and J dropped 8; count of bases not matched to a gene: 9. This chain's CDR3 is CASSQVIASGTTQYF. The CDR3 nucleotides are TGCGCCAGCAGCCAAGTTATTGCTAGCGGTACTACGCAGTATTTT.

V and J are TRBV19 and TRBJ2-1; a weak D match, TRBD1 (6 bases). The CDR3 has 19 amino acids. Per germline, CDR1 LNHDA and CDR2 SQIVND (reference sequence). V was cut by 4 bases and J by 0 bases, with 22 bases left in between. The CDR3 nucleotides are TGTGCCAGTAGTACCCTCAGGGGCGGGTCCTCCTTCTCCTACAATGAGCAGTTCTTC. This codes for CASSTLRGGSSFSYNEQFF.